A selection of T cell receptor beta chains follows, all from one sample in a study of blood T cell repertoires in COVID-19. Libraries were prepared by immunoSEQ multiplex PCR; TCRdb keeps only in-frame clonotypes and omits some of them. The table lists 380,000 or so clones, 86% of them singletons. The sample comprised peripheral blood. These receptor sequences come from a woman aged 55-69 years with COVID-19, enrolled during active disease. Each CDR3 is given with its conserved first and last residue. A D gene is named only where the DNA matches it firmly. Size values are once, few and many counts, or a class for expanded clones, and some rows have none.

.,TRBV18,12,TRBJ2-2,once,TGTGCCAGCTCACCACCCGCCGGGGAGCTGTTTTTT,CASSPPAGELFF
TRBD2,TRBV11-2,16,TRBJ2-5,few,TGTGCCAGCAGCTTAGTAGCGACTAGCGGCCAAGAGACCCAGTACTTC,CASSLVATSGQETQYF
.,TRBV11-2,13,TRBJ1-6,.,TGTGCCAGCGCGCTCCGCTATAATTCACCCCTCCACTTT,CASALRYNSPLHF
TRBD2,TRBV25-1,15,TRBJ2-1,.,TGTGCCAGCAGTGACTCAGGACTAGCGGGGGGACAGCAGTTCTTC,CASSDSGLAGGQQFF
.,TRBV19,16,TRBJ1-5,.,TGTGCCAGTAGTATTCGGGGGGCAGTTAGCAATCAGCCCCAGCATTTT,CASSIRGAVSNQPQHF
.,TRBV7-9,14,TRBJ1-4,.,TGTGCCAGCAGCTTCTCCGTAGCTAATGAAAAACTGTTTTTT,CASSFSVANEKLFF
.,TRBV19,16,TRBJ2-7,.,TGTGCCAGTAGTATCTCGGGGAGGGGGTCGGGCTACGAGCAGTACTTC,CASSISGRGSGYEQYF
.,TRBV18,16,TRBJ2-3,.,TGTGCCAGCTCACCCGTGACTACAGGGCCCACAGATACGCAGTATTTT,CASSPVTTGPTDTQYF
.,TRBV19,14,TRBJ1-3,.,TGTGCCAGTAGATCAGGGTCCTCTGGAAACACCATATATTTT,CASRSGSSGNTIYF
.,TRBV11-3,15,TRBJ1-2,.,TGTGCCAGCAGCTTAGTGGTGTGGGGAGCGGGAGGCTACACCTTC,CASSLVVWGAGGYTF
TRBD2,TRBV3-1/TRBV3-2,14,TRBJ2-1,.,TGTGCCAGCAGCCATCTAGCGGGGGGTAATGAGCAGTTCTTC,CASSHLAGGNEQFF
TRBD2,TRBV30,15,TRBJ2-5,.,TGTGCCTGGAGTGTACCCAGCGGGGGGAGGGAGACCCAGTACTTC,CAWSVPSGGRETQYF
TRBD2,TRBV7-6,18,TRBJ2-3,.,TGTGCCAGCAGCCCTAAGCGGGGAGGCCAAACTAGCACAGATACGCAGTATTTT,CASSPKRGGQTSTDTQYF
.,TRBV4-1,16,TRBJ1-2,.,TGCGCCAGCAGCCACTACGGACGGCAAAGGGGCTATGGCTACACCTTC,CASSHYGRQRGYGYTF
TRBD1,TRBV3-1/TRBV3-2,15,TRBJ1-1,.,TGTGCCAGCAGCCAATCCACAGGGGCTGTATCCGAAGCTTTCTTT,CASSQSTGAVSEAFF
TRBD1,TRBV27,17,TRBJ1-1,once,TGTGCCAGCAGGCCGACAGGGGCGAACTTATACCACACTGAAGCTTTCTTT,CASRPTGANLYHTEAFF
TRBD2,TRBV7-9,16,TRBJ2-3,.,TGTGCCAGCAGCTTCCTTAGCGGGGGGGTTGAAGATACGCAGTATTTT,CASSFLSGGVEDTQYF
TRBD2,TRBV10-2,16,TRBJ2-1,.,TGCGCCAGCAGTCGCGGCGGGGGGGCTGTTTACAATGAGCAGTTCTTC,CASSRGGGAVYNEQFF
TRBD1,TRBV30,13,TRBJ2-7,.,TGTGCCAACCGGGACAGGGGTAAGGACGAGCAGTACTTC,CANRDRGKDEQYF
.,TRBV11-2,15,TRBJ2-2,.,TGTGCCAGCAGCTTCCCCGGGACAACCACCGGGGAGCTGTTTTTT,CASSFPGTTTGELFF
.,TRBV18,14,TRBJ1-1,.,TGTGCCAGCTCACCCCCGTTAGAGTGGACTGAAGCTTTCTTT,CASSPPLEWTEAFF
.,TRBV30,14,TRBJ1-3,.,TGTGCCTGGGACCCGACAGTCTCTGGAAACACCATATATTTT,CAWDPTVSGNTIYF
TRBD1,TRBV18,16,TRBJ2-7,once,TGTGCCAGCTCGCTTACCGGGACAGGGATTTCCTACGAGCAGTACTTC,CASSLTGTGISYEQYF
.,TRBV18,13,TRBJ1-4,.,TGTGCCAGCTCACCATCGGGAAATGAAAAACTGTTTTTT,CASSPSGNEKLFF
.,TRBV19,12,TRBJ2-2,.,TGTGCCAGTAACGGGTACACCGGGGAGCTGTTTTTT,CASNGYTGELFF
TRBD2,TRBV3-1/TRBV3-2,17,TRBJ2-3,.,TGTGCCAGCAGCCCTCTGGGGACTAGCGGGTCCACAGATACGCAGTATTTT,CASSPLGTSGSTDTQYF
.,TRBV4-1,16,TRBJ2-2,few,TGCGCCAGCAGCCAAGTCAGGGAACAGAACACCGGGGAGCTGTTTTTT,CASSQVREQNTGELFF
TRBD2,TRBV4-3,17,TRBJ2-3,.,TGCGCCAGCAGCGGCCAACTCAGCGGGGGGGCCACAGATACGCAGTATTTT,CASSGQLSGGATDTQYF
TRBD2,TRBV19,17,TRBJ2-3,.,TGTGCCAGTAGTCCCGGGACTAGCGGGGGAGTAACAGATACGCAGTATTTT,CASSPGTSGGVTDTQYF
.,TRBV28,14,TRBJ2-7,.,TGTGCCAGCAGTTTTATTTCGGGGACCTACGAGCAGTACTTC,CASSFISGTYEQYF
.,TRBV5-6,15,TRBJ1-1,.,TGTGCCAGCAGCCGGGGGTTGAGGGAGTACACTGAAGCTTTCTTT,CASSRGLREYTEAFF
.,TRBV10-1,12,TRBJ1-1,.,TGCGCCAGCAGTGCGGGGTCGGATGAAGCTTTCTTT,CASSAGSDEAFF
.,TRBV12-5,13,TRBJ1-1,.,TGTGCTAGTGGTCAACCTGCAGGGACTGAAGCTTTCTTT,CASGQPAGTEAFF
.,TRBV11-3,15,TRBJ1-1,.,TGTGCCAGCAGCTTAGTATCGGGGGAGAACACTGAAGCTTTCTTT,CASSLVSGENTEAFF